This T cell receptor (beta chain) was recorded in a study of cytomegalovirus exposure and HLA in healthy donors. The CDR3 runs to 14 residues. Germline assignment: CDR1 SEHNR and CDR2 FQNEAQ (reference sequence). Trimming took 5 bases from V and 0 from J, leaving 10 bases between them. As to this clone: Antigen specificity is unknown.

13 Jbeta primers and 60 Vbeta primers were used for the PCR. Sequenced by immunoSEQ multiplex PCR; TCRdb stores in-frame clones only, minus some. The sample has about 180,000 clones, around three quarters seen once; the top ten hold 0.69%. The study, taken as a whole, reports: In an earlier analysis, most TCR beta V segments were productive about 87% or about 30% of the time. Equally common other TCR beta chains were less clonally expanded than HLA-associated ones, a later analysis found.

The sample consisted of PBMCs. This TCR was sampled from a woman aged 40 to 49 in good health and CMV-seronegative. The gene calls are TRBV7-9 and TRBJ1-1; maybe TRBD1 (5 bases). The CDR3: CASSVTGVNTEAFF. In DNA, the CDR3 is TGTGCCAGCAGCGTAACGGGGGTGAACACTGAAGCTTTCTTT.